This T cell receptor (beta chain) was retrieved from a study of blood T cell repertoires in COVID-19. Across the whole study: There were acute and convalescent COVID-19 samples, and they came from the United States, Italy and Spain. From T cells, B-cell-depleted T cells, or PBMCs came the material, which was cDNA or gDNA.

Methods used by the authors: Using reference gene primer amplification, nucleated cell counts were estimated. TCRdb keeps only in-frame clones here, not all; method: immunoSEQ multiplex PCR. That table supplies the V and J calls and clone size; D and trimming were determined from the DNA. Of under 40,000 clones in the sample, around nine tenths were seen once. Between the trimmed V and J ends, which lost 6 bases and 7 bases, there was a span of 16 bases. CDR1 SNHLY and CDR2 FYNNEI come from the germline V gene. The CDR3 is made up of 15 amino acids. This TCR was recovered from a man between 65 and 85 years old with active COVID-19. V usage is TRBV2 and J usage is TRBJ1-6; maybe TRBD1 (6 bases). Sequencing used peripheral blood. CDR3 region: CASRGRGQINSPLHF. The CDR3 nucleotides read TGTGCCAGCAGAGGACGCGGACAGATAAATTCACCCCTCCACTTT.